These 5 T cell receptor beta chains came from one sample sequenced in a study of response to subunit inactivated influenza vaccine. TCRdb redid the calling of the RT-PCR reads with MiXCR, one entry per CDR3 protein. Altogether around 530,000 distinct CDR3 sequences are present, 12% being singletons, with the ten largest covering roughly 10%. Specimen: PBMCs from blood, collected on the day of vaccination. These receptors came from a man in his fifties or sixties who received an inactivated influenza vaccine.

This clonotype was observed a few times. The chain is built from TRBV3-1 and TRBJ1-1; D may be TRBD1 (6 bases). The germline V gene encodes CDR1 LGHDT and CDR2 YNNKEL (reference sequence). V lost 0 bases to trimming and J lost 8 bases, with 16 bases between them. There are 15 residues in the CDR3. CDR3 DNA: TGTGCCAGCAGCCAAGATATTCCGGGACACGAAGAAGCTTTCTTT. It codes for CASSQDIPGHEEAFF.

This clonotype was picked up a small number of times. V is TRBV3-1 and J is TRBJ2-7; 15 nucleotides line up with TRBD2. Germline trimming cut 4 bases from V and 3 bases from J; bases unmatched to any gene: 10. Per germline, CDR1 LGHDT and CDR2 YNNKEL (reference sequence). The length of the CDR3 is 18 residues. The CDR3 here is CASSPRTSGRAVNYEQYF. In nucleotides, the CDR3 is TGTGCCAGCAGCCCTAGGACTAGCGGGAGGGCCGTGAACTACGAGCAGTACTTC.

The genes are TRBV19 and TRBJ2-5, with TRBD1 identical over 7 bases. Germline CDR1 reads LNHDA; CDR2 reads SQIVND (reference sequence). The CDR3 is 13 amino acids. V lost 8 bases and J lost 1; bases outside the gene matches: 4. Here the CDR3 DNA reads TGTGCCAGTCGACAGGGTCCCCAAGAGACCCAGTACTTC. It translates to CASRQGPQETQYF.

This clonotype was observed many times. The J gene is TRBJ2-7, the V gene TRBV7-9; the D is unclear. There are 14 residues in the CDR3. Germline lookup yields CDR1 SEHNR and CDR2 FQNEAQ (reference sequence). V was trimmed by 5 bases and J by 2 bases, leaving 13 bases between them. CDR3 sequence (DNA): TGTGCCAGCAGCCCGGAAGGAAAGCCCTACGAGCAGTACTTC. Its translation: CASSPEGKPYEQYF.

V usage is TRBV5-1 and J usage is TRBJ2-3; TRBD2 aligns across 11 bases. The V segment lost 3 bases and the J segment 5 bases; nucleotides outside the gene matches: 5. The CDR3 runs to 15 residues. The germline CDR1 and CDR2 sequences are SGHRS and YFSETQ. As DNA, the CDR3 is TGCGCCAGCAGCTCAGCCGGGACTAGCGGAGATACGCAGTATTTT. Translating gives CASSSAGTSGDTQYF.